These 20 T cell receptor beta chains share one sample of origin, sequenced in a study of Tregs in tolerant kidney transplant recipients. These receptors lack a known antigen. Clones were read by immunoSEQ multiplex PCR, and TCRdb kept only the in-frame ones, dropping some. The top ten clones hold 0.37% of a sample with roughly 40,000 clones, 95% to 96% of them seen once. The sequenced sample consisted of Tregs from blood cultured with allogeneic cells. Receptors were obtained from a human donor in good health.

The rearrangement joins TRBV6-1 to TRBJ1-1, with D unresolved. The CDR3 covers 12 residues. Germline V lookup: CDR1 MNHNS, CDR2 SASEGT. V was clipped by 4 bases and J by 7 bases, with 10 bases between them. Here the CDR3 reads CASSARPVEAFF. The CDR3 DNA is TGTGCCAGCAGTGCCCGACCGGTTGAAGCTTTCTTT.

This clone was found once. The chain is built from TRBV6-5 and TRBJ1-1; D is possibly TRBD1 (5 bases). The CDR3 covers 11 residues. Looked up from germline, CDR1 is MNHEY and CDR2 is SVGAGI. V was pared by 4 bases and J by 11 bases, with 11 bases between. The CDR3 sequence: CASSLRGWAFF. The CDR3 bases are TGTGCCAGCAGTTTAAGGGGTTGGGCTTTCTTT.

This chain uses TRBV15 with TRBJ2-7; TRBD2 matches at 7 bases. There are 14 residues in the CDR3. Germline V gives CDR1 LNHNV, CDR2 YYDKDF (reference sequence). Unmatched junction bases numbered 6, after V lost 0 bases and J lost 7 bases. The CDR3 coding sequence is TGTGCCACCAGCAGAGATTTCCTGGGAGGGGAGCAGTACTTC. Residues: CATSRDFLGGEQYF.

This chain joins TRBV11-2 and TRBJ2-7, with TRBD1 as a possible D gene (6 bases). This CDR3 contains 14 residues. Per the germline V gene, CDR1 is SGHAT and CDR2 is FQNNGV. Trimming pared 5 bases from V and 3 bases from J, leaving 14 bases between. The CDR3: CASSTWDTVYEQYF. Written as DNA, the CDR3 is TGTGCCAGCAGCACCTGGGACACCGTCTACGAGCAGTACTTC. Combining the CDR3 with reference TRBV11-2 and TRBJ2-7 gives the whole variable domain EAGVAQSPRYKIIEKRQSVAFWCNPISGHATLYWYQQILGQGPKLLIQFQNNGVVDDSQLPKDRFSAERLKGVDSTLKIQPAKLEDSAVYLCASSTWDTVYEQYFGPGTRLTVT.

The chain has TRBV19 and TRBJ2-3; D unresolved. Trimming shortened V by 5 bases and J by 1 base, and 7 bases separated the two germline ends. Germline V CDR1 and CDR2: LNHDA, SQIVND (reference sequence). CDR3 length equals 13 residues. The CDR3 protein is CASSPYRTDTQYF. The CDR3 DNA reads as TGTGCCAGTAGTCCCTATCGCACAGATACGCAGTATTTT.

V and J are TRBV18 and TRBJ1-2; maybe TRBD1 (6 bases). The CDR3 contains 14 residues. CDR1 and CDR2 (germline): KGHSH, LQKENI. Trimming stripped 3 bases from V and 6 bases from J, with 14 bases between. The DNA of the CDR3 is TGTGCCAGCTCACCGGGCAGGGGCTGGCATGGCTACACCTTC. It translates to CASSPGRGWHGYTF.

The chain joins TRBV18 to TRBJ2-5; D remains unclear. In germline, CDR1 is KGHSH, CDR2 LQKENI. The CDR3 length is 14 residues. V was clipped by 8 bases and J by 5 bases, with 18 bases between them. CDR3 region: CASLPDGPKETQYF. Written as DNA, the CDR3 is TGTGCCAGCCTTCCGGACGGACCCAAGGAGACCCAGTACTTC.

A note on this clone: The sample carries other DNA sequences with the same CDR3. The chain uses TRBV5-1 and TRBJ2-3, with D tentatively TRBD1 (6 bases). Germline-derived CDR1 and CDR2 are SGHRS and YFSETQ. The CDR3 loop spans 13 amino acids. V shed 5 bases and J shed 4 bases, with 11 bases lying between them. CDR3 nucleotide sequence: TGCGCCAGCAGACCAGGGGTGGCAGATACGCAGTATTTT. Amino acid sequence: CASRPGVADTQYF.

The V and J genes are TRBV9 and TRBJ2-3; 9 nucleotides agree with TRBD1. Germline loops: CDR1 SGDLS, CDR2 YYNGEE. The CDR3 is 17 residues long. Trimming took 5 bases from V and 5 from J; bases not matched to a gene: 15. The CDR3 nucleotides read TGTGCCAGCAGTTTCTCCGCCGCGGGGACAGGGATAGATACGCAGTATTTT. Amino acid sequence: CASSFSAAGTGIDTQYF.

The chain combines TRBV15 with TRBJ1-2; maybe TRBD1 (5 bases). This CDR3 is built from 16 residues. V was trimmed by 3 bases and J by 0 bases, leaving 14 bases between them. Germline assignment: CDR1 LNHNV and CDR2 YYDKDF (reference sequence). CDR3 in amino acids: CATSRDRDRANYGYTF. The CDR3 DNA reads as TGTGCCACCAGCAGGGACCGGGACCGTGCTAACTATGGCTACACCTTC.

The chain recombines TRBV5-6 with TRBJ1-1; possibly TRBD1 for D (6 bases). This CDR3 region has 12 residues. CDR1 and CDR2 (germline): SGHDT, YYEEEE. V was cut by 0 bases and J by 7 bases, with 7 bases left in between. CDR3 sequence reads: CASSLVRGEAFF. The CDR3 nucleotides read TGTGCCAGCAGCTTGGTCAGGGGTGAAGCTTTCTTT.

V gene TRBV11-1 combines with J gene TRBJ2-1; the D gene is possibly TRBD1 (5 bases). This CDR3 has 12 residues. V lost 5 bases and J 5 bases, leaving 7 bases between the germline ends. Germline V gene lookup returns CDR1 SGHAT and CDR2 FQDESV (reference sequence). This CDR3 reads CASSPTDNEQFF. The CDR3 DNA reads TGTGCCAGCAGCCCGACAGACAATGAGCAGTTCTTC.

This clone was counted a single time. J is TRBJ1-2 and V is TRBV25-1; D unresolved. Looked up from germline, CDR1 is MGHDK and CDR2 is SYGVNS. V dropped 1 base and J dropped 5 bases, with 8 bases sitting between them. The CDR3 sequence is 13 residues long. As DNA, the CDR3 is TGTGCCAGCAGTGAATCTCTCGGATATGGCTACACCTTC. Translation: CASSESLGYGYTF.

V usage is TRBV29-1 and J usage is TRBJ2-3; 10 nucleotides match TRBD2. The ends lost 7 bases at V and 6 bases at J; junction bases unmatched: 10. The CDR3 has 14 residues. Germline V gives CDR1 SQVTM, CDR2 ANQGSEA. CDR3 region: CSAQGLAGADTQYF. CDR3 in DNA: TGCAGCGCCCAGGGGCTAGCGGGGGCCGATACGCAGTATTTT.

This sequence joins TRBV20-1 and TRBJ1-2, with D unresolved. Trimming removed 4 bases at V and 5 bases at J, with 8 bases between. The CDR3 is made up of 11 amino acids. Germline CDR1 is DFQATT and CDR2 is SNEGSKA (reference sequence). The CDR3 spells CSAIGSYGYTF. The CDR3, as DNA: TGCAGTGCTATCGGTTCTTATGGCTACACCTTC.

The genes are TRBV25-1 and TRBJ1-1, with unresolved D. The ends were cut back, 5 bases at V and 5 bases at J, with 18 bases in the middle. CDR3 length equals 15 residues. CDR1 is MGHDK, CDR2 SYGVNS, per germline. The CDR3 DNA reads TGTGCCAGCAGTCGGGATGTCGGGCGAGGGACTGAAGCTTTCTTT. Its protein is CASSRDVGRGTEAFF.

This sequence joins TRBV18 and TRBJ1-1; no clear D gene. V dropped 6 bases and J dropped 1 base, with 9 bases sitting between them. This CDR3 spans 13 amino acids. Germline CDR1 is KGHSH and CDR2 is LQKENI. The CDR3 reads CASSHGENTEAFF. CDR3 nucleotide sequence: TGTGCCAGCTCCCACGGGGAGAACACTGAAGCTTTCTTT.

The chain links TRBV10-3 to TRBJ1-2; D remains ambiguous. V was trimmed by 0 bases and J by 2 bases, leaving 10 bases between them. Germline V gene lookup returns CDR1 ENHRY and CDR2 SYGVKD. The CDR3 is 15 residues long. CDR3 DNA: TGTGCCATCAGTGAGTCGACAAATCCGAACTATGGCTACACCTTC. Translated: CAISESTNPNYGYTF.

The rearrangement joins TRBV7-9 to TRBJ2-2, with D possibly matching TRBD1 (6 bases). CDR1 and CDR2 (germline): SEHNR, FQNEAQ (reference sequence). Trimming took off 5 bases at V and 7 bases at J, with 11 bases between the two ends. The CDR3 extends over 13 amino acids. This chain's CDR3 is CASSVTGHGELFF. In DNA, the CDR3 is TGTGCCAGCAGCGTGACAGGACACGGGGAGCTGTTTTTT.

The rearrangement uses TRBV6-1 and TRBJ2-3; possible D gene TRBD1, 6 bases. The CDR3 length is 15 residues. Germline CDR1 and CDR2: MNHNS and SASEGT. Deletions cut 4 bases from V and 2 bases from J, with 13 bases between. In DNA form, the CDR3 reads TGTGCCAGCAGTGCCTGGACAGCTAACACAGATACGCAGTATTTT. Its translation is CASSAWTANTDTQYF.